These T cell receptor beta chains were read from a single sample in a study of blood T cell repertoires in COVID-19. Method: immunoSEQ multiplex PCR; TCRdb's copy keeps in-frame clones and lacks some. The sample consists of around 700,000 clones, 75% to 90% of them appearing once. Sequencing input: peripheral blood. The receptors here all came from a woman between 18 and 30 years old with acute or convalescent COVID-19. Each CDR3 is given with its conserved first and last residue. A D gene is named only where the DNA matches it firmly.

V gene,J gene,CDR3 length,D gene,CDR3 DNA,CDR3 protein
TRBV7-2,TRBJ2-3,15,-,TGTGCCAGCAGCTTATCCGAAGACACCACAGATACGCAGTATTTT,CASSLSEDTTDTQYF
TRBV19,TRBJ1-2,11,-,TGTGCCAGTAATTGGAGAGAGGGCTACACCTTC,CASNWREGYTF
TRBV21-1,TRBJ1-5,14,-,TGTGCCAGCAGCCCTGACAGGAGATATCAGCCCCAGCATTTT,CASSPDRRYQPQHF
TRBV5-1,TRBJ2-3,16,TRBD2,TGCGCCAGCAGCTTGTTGGCTAGCGGGGGGGCAGATACGCAGTATTTT,CASSLLASGGADTQYF
TRBV11-2,TRBJ2-5,15,TRBD1,TGTGCCAGCAGCTTAGACGACAGGGAATGGGAGACCCAGTACTTC,CASSLDDREWETQYF
TRBV29-1,TRBJ1-2,15,TRBD1,TGCAGCGTTGAAGAGACAGGGGTGACTAACTATGGCTACACCTTC,CSVEETGVTNYGYTF
TRBV12-3/TRBV12-4,TRBJ1-6,12,-,TGTGCCAGCAGTTCCCTTAATTCACCCCTCCACTTT,CASSSLNSPLHF
TRBV12-3/TRBV12-4,TRBJ1-2,13,-,TGTGCCAGCACTCCCCGGGGGGGGTATGGCTACACCTTC,CASTPRGGYGYTF
TRBV5-1,TRBJ1-2,13,-,TGCGCCAGCAGCTTGGGACAGCAATATGGCTACACCTTC,CASSLGQQYGYTF
TRBV13,TRBJ2-3,17,TRBD2,TGTGCCAGCAGCTTTGGTGAGGCGGGGGGAGGCACAGATACGCAGTATTTT,CASSFGEAGGGTDTQYF
TRBV27,TRBJ1-2,13,-,TGTGCCAGCAGTCAATCGCGGAACTATGGCTACACCTTC,CASSQSRNYGYTF
TRBV9,TRBJ1-4,16,-,TGTGCCAGCAGCGTAGGTATTCAGGCCTTTAATGAAAAACTGTTTTTT,CASSVGIQAFNEKLFF
TRBV12-5,TRBJ2-7,14,-,TGTGCTAGTGGTTTCACGGGAGAGGCCCCGGTGCAGTACTTC,CASGFTGEAPVQYF
TRBV24-1,TRBJ2-3,13,-,TGTGCCACCAGTGGACAGAAGACAGATACGCAGTATTTT,CATSGQKTDTQYF
TRBV12-3/TRBV12-4,TRBJ2-5,11,-,TGTGCCAGCAGGGCCAGGGAGACCCAGTACTTC,CASRARETQYF
TRBV19,TRBJ1-2,13,-,TGTGCCAGTAGTACCAGGGGCTTGAGAGGCTACACCTTC,CASSTRGLRGYTF
TRBV2,TRBJ2-3,15,TRBD2,TGTGCCAGCACAGGACCGCGGGGGGGCCAAGATACGCAGTATTTT,CASTGPRGGQDTQYF
TRBV4-3,TRBJ1-1,14,TRBD1,TGCGCCAGCAGCCACTCGACAGGGGATACTGAAGCTTTCTTT,CASSHSTGDTEAFF
TRBV19,TRBJ1-1,12,-,TGTGCCAGTAGTTCCAGGGTGGGTGAAGCTTTCTTT,CASSSRVGEAFF
TRBV7-2,TRBJ1-1,15,-,TGTGCCAGCAGCTTAGTCGGGACAAGTAACACTGAAGCTTTCTTT,CASSLVGTSNTEAFF
TRBV18,TRBJ2-5,13,TRBD1,TGTGCCAGCTCACCCACAGGGGGGGAGACCCAGTACTTC,CASSPTGGETQYF
TRBV25-1,TRBJ1-2,13,TRBD1,TGTGCCAGCAGTGGGGGGACAGCATATGGCTACACCTTC,CASSGGTAYGYTF